This T cell receptor beta chain was sequenced for a study of Ad26.COV2.S vaccination and SARS-CoV-2 variants. The overall study: A COV1001 Ad26.COV2.S trial-arm participant provided the sample. Findings of the study overall: Those who received vaccine or placebo ended up with similar non-spike TCR breadth.

This clone was seen a handful of times. What it binds is unknown. As for treatment: about 20 received Ad26.COV2.S at low or high dose, single or two shots; about five received placebo; per-sample allocation not given. Material that was analyzed had been drawn on day 63 after the first vaccine or placebo injection. TCRdb keeps only in-frame clones here, not all; method: immunoSEQ multiplex PCR. The repertoire holds some 370,000 clones, with about 83% as singletons. The CDR3 has 14 amino acids. V was shortened by 1 base and J by 4 bases, with 11 bases between the two germline ends. CDR1 and CDR2 from the germline V gene are SGHNT and YYREEE (reference sequence).

The clonotype originates from a person between 18 and 59 years old who received the Ad26.COV2.S COVID-19 vaccine or a placebo. The chain carries TRBV5-4 and TRBJ2-5, with a weak D call TRBD1 (5 bases). Sequenced material: peripheral blood, taken in a trial of Ad26.COV2.S vaccine versus placebo. The CDR3 DNA reads as TGTGCCAGCAGCTTGATCGTAGGGGCAGAGACCCAGTACTTC. It encodes CASSLIVGAETQYF.